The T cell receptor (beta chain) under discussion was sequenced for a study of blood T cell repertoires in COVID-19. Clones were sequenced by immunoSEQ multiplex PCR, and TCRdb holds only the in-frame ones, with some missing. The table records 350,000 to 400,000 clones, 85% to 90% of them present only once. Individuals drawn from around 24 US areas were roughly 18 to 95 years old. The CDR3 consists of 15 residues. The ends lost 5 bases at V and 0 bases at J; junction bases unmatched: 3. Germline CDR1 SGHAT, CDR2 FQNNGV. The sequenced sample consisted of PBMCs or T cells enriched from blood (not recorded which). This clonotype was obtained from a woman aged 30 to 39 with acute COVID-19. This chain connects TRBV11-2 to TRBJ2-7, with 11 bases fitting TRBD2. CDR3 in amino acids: CASSTSGGSSYEQYF. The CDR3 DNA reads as TGTGCCAGCAGCACTAGCGGGGGAAGCTCCTACGAGCAGTACTTC.